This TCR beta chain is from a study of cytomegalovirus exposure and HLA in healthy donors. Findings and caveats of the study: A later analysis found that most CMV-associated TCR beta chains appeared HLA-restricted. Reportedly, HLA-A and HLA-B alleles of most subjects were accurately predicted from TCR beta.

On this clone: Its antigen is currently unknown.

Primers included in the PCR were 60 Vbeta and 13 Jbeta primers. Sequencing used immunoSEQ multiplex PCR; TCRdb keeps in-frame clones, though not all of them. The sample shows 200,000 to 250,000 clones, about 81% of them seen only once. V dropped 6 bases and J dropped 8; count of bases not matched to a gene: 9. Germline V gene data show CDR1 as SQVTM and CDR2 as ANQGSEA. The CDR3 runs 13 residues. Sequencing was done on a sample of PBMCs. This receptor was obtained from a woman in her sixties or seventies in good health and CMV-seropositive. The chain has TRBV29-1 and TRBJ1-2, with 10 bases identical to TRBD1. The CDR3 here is CSVQGQGYRGYTF. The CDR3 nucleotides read TGCAGCGTCCAGGGACAGGGGTATCGGGGCTACACCTTC.